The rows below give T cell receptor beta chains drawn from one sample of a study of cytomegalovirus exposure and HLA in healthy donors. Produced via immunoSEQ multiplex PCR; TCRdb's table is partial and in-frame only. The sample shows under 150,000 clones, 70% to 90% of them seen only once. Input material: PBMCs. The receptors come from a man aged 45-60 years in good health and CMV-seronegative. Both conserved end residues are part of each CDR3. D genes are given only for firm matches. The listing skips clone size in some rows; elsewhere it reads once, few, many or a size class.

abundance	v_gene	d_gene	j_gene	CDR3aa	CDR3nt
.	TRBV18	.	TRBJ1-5	CASSPGPDQPQHF	TGTGCCAGCTCACCAGGGCCTGATCAGCCCCAGCATTTT
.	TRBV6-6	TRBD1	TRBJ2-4	CASSFGRDRGNIQYF	TGTGCCAGCAGTTTCGGCCGGGACAGGGGGAACATTCAGTACTTC
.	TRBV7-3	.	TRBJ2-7	CASSLGGGRSYEQYF	TGTGCCAGCAGCTTAGGGGGCGGAAGGTCCTACGAGCAGTACTTC
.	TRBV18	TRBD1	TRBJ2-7	CASSPTGGNQNYEQYF	TGTGCCAGCTCACCCACAGGGGGCAATCAAAACTACGAGCAGTACTTC
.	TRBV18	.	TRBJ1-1	CASSPTGSTEAFF	TGTGCCAGCTCACCTACAGGAAGCACTGAAGCTTTCTTT
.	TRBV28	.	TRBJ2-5	CAAGALQETQYF	TGTGCTGCGGGGGCCCTCCAAGAGACCCAGTACTTC
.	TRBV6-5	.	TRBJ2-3	CASSKNGDTQYF	TGTGCCAGCAGCAAGAACGGAGATACGCAGTATTTT
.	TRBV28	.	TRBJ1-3	CASNLRGPLGNTIYF	TGTGCCAGCAATCTCCGTGGTCCGCTAGGAAACACCATATATTTT
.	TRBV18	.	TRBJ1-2	CASSPQESNYGYTF	TGTGCCAGCTCACCCCAGGAATCTAACTATGGCTACACCTTC
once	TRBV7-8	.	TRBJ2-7	CASSLFWGSSYEQYF	TGTGCCAGCAGCTTGTTCTGGGGCAGCAGTTACGAGCAGTACTTC
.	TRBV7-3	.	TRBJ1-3	CASSQSRGPGNTIYF	TGTGCCAGCAGCCAGTCGCGGGGACCTGGAAACACCATATATTTT
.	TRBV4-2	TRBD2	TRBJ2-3	CASSQGTSGGTDTQYF	TGTGCCAGCAGCCAGGGGACTAGCGGGGGTACAGATACGCAGTATTTT
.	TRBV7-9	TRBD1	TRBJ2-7	CASSDPGQGDEQYF	TGTGCCAGCAGCGATCCGGGACAGGGGGACGAGCAGTACTTC
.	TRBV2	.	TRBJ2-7	CASSDSTYEQYF	TGTGCCAGCAGTGATTCTACGTACGAGCAGTACTTC
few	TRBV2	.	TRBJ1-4	CASSEVGGLATNEKLFF	TGTGCCAGCAGTGAAGTGGGAGGGTTAGCAACTAATGAAAAACTGTTTTTT
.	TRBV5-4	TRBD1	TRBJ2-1	CASSLGGTGYTEQFF	TGTGCCAGCAGCTTGGGAGGGACAGGGTACACTGAGCAGTTCTTC
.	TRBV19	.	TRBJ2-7	CASRGGMNYEQYF	TGTGCCAGTAGAGGCGGGATGAACTACGAGCAGTACTTC
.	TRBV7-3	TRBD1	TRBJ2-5	CASSLDRGTQYF	TGTGCCAGCAGCTTGGACAGGGGGACCCAGTACTTC
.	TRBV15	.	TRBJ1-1	CATSRDRMNTEAFF	TGTGCCACCAGCAGAGACAGAATGAACACTGAAGCTTTCTTT
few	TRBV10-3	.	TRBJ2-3	CAINSGELTDTQYF	TGTGCCATCAATTCTGGAGAGTTGACAGATACGCAGTATTTT
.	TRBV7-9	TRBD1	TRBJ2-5	CASSLIPGGQYF	TGTGCCAGCAGCTTAATCCCAGGGGGCCAGTACTTC
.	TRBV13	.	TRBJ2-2	CASSLMRQTSTGELFF	TGTGCCAGCAGCTTAATGCGGCAGACGAGCACCGGGGAGCTGTTTTTT
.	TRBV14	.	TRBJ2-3	CASSPGRHNTQYF	TGTGCCAGCAGCCCGGGTAGGCATAATACGCAGTATTTT
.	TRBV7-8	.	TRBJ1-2	CASSIGTDINYGYTF	TGTGCCAGCAGCATAGGGACGGACATTAACTATGGCTACACCTTC
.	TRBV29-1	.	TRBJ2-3	CSVETSGDTQYF	TGCAGCGTTGAAACTAGTGGGGATACGCAGTATTTT
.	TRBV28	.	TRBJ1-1	CASRYSGDAPEAFF	TGTGCCAGCAGGTATTCAGGGGACGCACCTGAAGCTTTCTTT
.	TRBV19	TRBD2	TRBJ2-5	CASSSAGTSGETQYF	TGTGCCAGTAGTTCCGCCGGGACTAGCGGGGAGACCCAGTACTTC
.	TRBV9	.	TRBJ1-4	CASSPRIGGATNEKLFF	TGTGCCAGCAGCCCGCGGATAGGGGGGGCAACTAATGAAAAACTGTTTTTT
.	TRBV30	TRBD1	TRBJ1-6	CAWSRLGQGPSPLHF	TGTGCCTGGAGTCGGTTGGGACAGGGCCCTTCACCCCTCCACTTT
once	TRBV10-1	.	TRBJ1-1	CASRANSKPNTEAFF	TGCGCCAGCAGGGCAAACAGCAAGCCGAACACTGAAGCTTTCTTT
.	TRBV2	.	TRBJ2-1	CASSGEAGPGQEQFF	TGTGCCAGCAGTGGGGAGGCTGGACCGGGACAGGAGCAGTTCTTC
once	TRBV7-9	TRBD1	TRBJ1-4	CASSSKGAGEKLFF	TGTGCCAGCAGCAGCAAGGGGGCAGGGGAAAAACTGTTTTTT
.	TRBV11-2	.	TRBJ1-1	CASSTDTLNTEAFF	TGTGCCAGCAGCACGGACACTTTGAACACTGAAGCTTTCTTT
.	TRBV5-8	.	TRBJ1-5	CASSTGTFNQPQHF	TGTGCCAGCAGCACCGGGACATTCAATCAGCCCCAGCATTTT
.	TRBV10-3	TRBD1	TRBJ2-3	CAISRDRGQDTQYF	TGTGCCATCAGCAGGGACAGGGGGCAGGATACGCAGTATTTT
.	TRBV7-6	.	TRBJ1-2	CASSRRGNGYTF	TGTGCCAGCAGCCGCAGGGGAAATGGCTACACCTTC
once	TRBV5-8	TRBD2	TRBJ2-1	CASRRQTSVYNEQFF	TGTGCCAGCAGGCGACAGACTAGCGTCTACAATGAGCAGTTCTTC
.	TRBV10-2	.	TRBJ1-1	CASSEPQLRTKKGMNTEAFF	TGCGCCAGCAGTGAGCCGCAACTCCGGACCAAAAAGGGGATGAACACTGAAGCTTTCTTT
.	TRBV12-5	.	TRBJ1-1	CASGLDRNTEAFF	TGTGCTAGTGGCCTCGACAGGAACACTGAAGCTTTCTTT
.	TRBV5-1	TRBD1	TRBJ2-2	CASGDRGRPGELFF	TGCGCCAGCGGGGACAGGGGGCGCCCCGGGGAGCTGTTTTTT
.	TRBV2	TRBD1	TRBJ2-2	CASSPLATGATGELFF	TGTGCCAGCAGTCCCCTAGCTACAGGGGCTACCGGGGAGCTGTTTTTT
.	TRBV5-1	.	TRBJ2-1	CASSSEGAGGFF	TGCGCCAGCAGCTCGGAGGGGGCTGGGGGGTTCTTC
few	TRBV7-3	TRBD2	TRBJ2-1	CASSLGLAGGKNEQFF	TGTGCCAGCAGTCTTGGACTAGCGGGAGGTAAAAATGAGCAGTTCTTC
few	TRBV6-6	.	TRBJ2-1	CASSYASFYNEQFF	TGTGCCAGCAGTTACGCGTCCTTCTACAATGAGCAGTTCTTC
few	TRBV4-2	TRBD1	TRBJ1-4	CASSQVDRVGGRANEKLFF	TGTGCCAGCAGCCAAGTAGACAGGGTGGGAGGAAGAGCTAATGAAAAACTGTTTTTT
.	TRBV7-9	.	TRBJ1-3	CASTGQTGNTIYF	TGTGCCAGCACCGGACAGACTGGAAACACCATATATTTT
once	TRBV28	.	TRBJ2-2	CASGGGLNTGELFF	TGTGCCAGTGGCGGGGGCCTGAACACCGGGGAGCTGTTTTTT
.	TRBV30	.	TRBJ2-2	CAWSKRAPGTGELFF	TGTGCCTGGAGTAAGAGGGCCCCGGGCACCGGGGAGCTGTTTTTT
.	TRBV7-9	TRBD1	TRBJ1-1	CASSSDRGIAFF	TGTGCCAGCAGCTCCGACAGGGGAATAGCTTTCTTT
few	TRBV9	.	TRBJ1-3	CASSVRGESGNTIYF	TGTGCCAGCAGCGTAAGGGGCGAGTCTGGAAACACCATATATTTT
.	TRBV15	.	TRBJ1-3	CATSRDSTSGNTIYF	TGTGCCACCAGCAGAGATAGCACGTCTGGAAACACCATATATTTT